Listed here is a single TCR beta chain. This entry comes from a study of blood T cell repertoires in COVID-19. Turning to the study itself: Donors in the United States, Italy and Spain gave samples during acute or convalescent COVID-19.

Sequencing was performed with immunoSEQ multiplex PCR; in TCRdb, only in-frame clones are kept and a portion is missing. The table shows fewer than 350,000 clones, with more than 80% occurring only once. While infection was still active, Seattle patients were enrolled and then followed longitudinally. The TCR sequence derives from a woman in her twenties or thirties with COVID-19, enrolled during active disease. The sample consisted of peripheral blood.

CDR3 protein: CASSIGGQINNSPLHF. Written as DNA, the CDR3 is TGTGCCAGTAGTATCGGGGGACAGATTAATAATTCACCCCTCCACTTT. The gene calls are TRBV19 and TRBJ1-6, with 7 bases fitting TRBD1. V lost 3 bases to trimming and J lost 5 bases; unmatched junction nucleotides: 7. Germline V gene lookup returns CDR1 LNHDA and CDR2 SQIVND (reference sequence). This CDR3 has 16 amino acids.